The rows below give T cell receptor beta chains drawn from one sample of a study of T cell responses to AZD1222 COVID-19 vaccine. The repertoire was sequenced with immunoSEQ multiplex PCR; TCRdb's copy has only in-frame clones and lacks some. The sample has 150,000 to 200,000 clones, 85% to 90% seen once. The starting material was peripheral blood, obtained 28 days after the second dose of the MenACWY control vaccine. The source of these receptors is an adult who received the MenACWY meningococcal vaccine as a control. Each CDR3 is given with its conserved first and last residue. The D gene is left open where the match is weak. Not all rows give a size; the values are once, few, many and, for expanded clones, a class.

clone size: -; J gene: TRBJ2-2; V gene: TRBV28; D gene: -; CDR3 DNA: TGTGCCACCCCGAGGGGGGGCACCGGGGAGCTGTTTTTT; CDR3 protein: CATPRGGTGELFF
clone size: -; J gene: TRBJ2-6; V gene: TRBV9; D gene: -; CDR3 DNA: TGTGCCAGCAGCGTAGAACGCTCTGGGGCCAACGTCCTGACTTTC; CDR3 protein: CASSVERSGANVLTF
clone size: -; J gene: TRBJ1-6; V gene: TRBV19; D gene: TRBD1; CDR3 DNA: TGTGCCAGTAGTACCCCGGGACAGGCACCCTCACCCCTCCACTTT; CDR3 protein: CASSTPGQAPSPLHF
clone size: -; J gene: TRBJ2-3; V gene: TRBV6-6; D gene: -; CDR3 DNA: TGTGCCAGCAGTGCCCAGGTTCCTAGCACAGATACGCAGTATTTT; CDR3 protein: CASSAQVPSTDTQYF
clone size: -; J gene: TRBJ2-5; V gene: TRBV29-1; D gene: TRBD2; CDR3 DNA: TGCAGCGTTTGGACTAGCGAAGAGACCCAGTACTTC; CDR3 protein: CSVWTSEETQYF
clone size: once; J gene: TRBJ2-1; V gene: TRBV27; D gene: TRBD2; CDR3 DNA: TGTGCCAGCAGTTTAAGCGGGACTAGCGGTTTTCAGTTCTTC; CDR3 protein: CASSLSGTSGFQFF
clone size: -; J gene: TRBJ2-7; V gene: TRBV6-2/TRBV6-3; D gene: TRBD1; CDR3 DNA: TGTGCCAGCAGCCCATGGACAGGACTCAGCGCCGAGCAGTACTTC; CDR3 protein: CASSPWTGLSAEQYF
clone size: -; J gene: TRBJ2-3; V gene: TRBV7-9; D gene: -; CDR3 DNA: TGTGCCAGCAGCTCCGACGGACTCTTCACAGATACGCAGTATTTT; CDR3 protein: CASSSDGLFTDTQYF
clone size: -; J gene: TRBJ2-7; V gene: TRBV30; D gene: TRBD1; CDR3 DNA: TGTGCCTGGGAGCTGGGGACAGGGTCCCACGAGCAGTACTTC; CDR3 protein: CAWELGTGSHEQYF
clone size: -; J gene: TRBJ1-2; V gene: TRBV4-3; D gene: -; CDR3 DNA: TGCGCCAGCAGCCAAGCCGACCGGCAGGGGCCCTATGGCTACACCTTC; CDR3 protein: CASSQADRQGPYGYTF
clone size: once; J gene: TRBJ2-3; V gene: TRBV10-2; D gene: -; CDR3 DNA: TGCGCCAGCATTCCGGGGGGCGGGACAGATACGCAGTATTTT; CDR3 protein: CASIPGGGTDTQYF
clone size: -; J gene: TRBJ2-5; V gene: TRBV5-4; D gene: TRBD1; CDR3 DNA: TGTGCCAGCAGCTCCTTCACAGGGGCCTCGGGGGAGACCCAGTACTTC; CDR3 protein: CASSSFTGASGETQYF
clone size: -; J gene: TRBJ2-7; V gene: TRBV6-4; D gene: -; CDR3 DNA: TGTGCCAGCAGTGCACTAGCCGGAGCGAAGTTCTACGAGCAGTACTTC; CDR3 protein: CASSALAGAKFYEQYF
clone size: -; J gene: TRBJ2-4; V gene: TRBV19; D gene: TRBD2; CDR3 DNA: TGTGCCAGTAGTATCAGTTATAGCGGGAGGCAAAACATTCAGTACTTC; CDR3 protein: CASSISYSGRQNIQYF
clone size: few; J gene: TRBJ2-7; V gene: TRBV28; D gene: -; CDR3 DNA: TGTGCCAGCAGTTTCGCCCGGCTGGAGCGAGCTTACGAGCAGTACTTC; CDR3 protein: CASSFARLERAYEQYF
clone size: -; J gene: TRBJ2-5; V gene: TRBV20-1; D gene: -; CDR3 DNA: TGCAGTGAGGCACAGCCAGAGACCCAGTACTTC; CDR3 protein: CSEAQPETQYF